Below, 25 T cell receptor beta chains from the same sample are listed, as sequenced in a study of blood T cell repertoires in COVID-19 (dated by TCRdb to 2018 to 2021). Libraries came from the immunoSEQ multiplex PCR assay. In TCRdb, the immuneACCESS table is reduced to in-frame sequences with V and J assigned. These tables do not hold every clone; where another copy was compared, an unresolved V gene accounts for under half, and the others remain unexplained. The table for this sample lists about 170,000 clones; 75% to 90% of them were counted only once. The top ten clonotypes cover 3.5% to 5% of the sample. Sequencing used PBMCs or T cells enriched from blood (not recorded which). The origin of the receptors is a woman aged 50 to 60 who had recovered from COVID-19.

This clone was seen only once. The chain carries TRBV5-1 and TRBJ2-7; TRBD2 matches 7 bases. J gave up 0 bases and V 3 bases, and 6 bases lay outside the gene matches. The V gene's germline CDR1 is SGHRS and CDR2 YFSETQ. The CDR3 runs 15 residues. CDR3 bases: TGCGCCAGCAGCTCCCGGGGGGATAGCTCCTACGAGCAGTACGTC. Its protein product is CASSSRGDSSYEQYV.

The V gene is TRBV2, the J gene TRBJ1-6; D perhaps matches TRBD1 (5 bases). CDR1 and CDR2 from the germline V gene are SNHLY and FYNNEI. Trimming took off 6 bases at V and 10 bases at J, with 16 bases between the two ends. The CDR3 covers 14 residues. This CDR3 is CASRFTGTNSPLHF. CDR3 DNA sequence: TGTGCCAGCAGATTTACTGGGACTAACTCACCCCTCCACTTT.

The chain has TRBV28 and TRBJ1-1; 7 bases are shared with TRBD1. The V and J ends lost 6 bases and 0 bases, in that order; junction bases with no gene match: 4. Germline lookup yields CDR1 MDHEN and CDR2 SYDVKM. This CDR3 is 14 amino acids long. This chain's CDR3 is CASRPGQVNTEAFF. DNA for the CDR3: TGTGCCAGCAGGCCCGGACAGGTGAACACTGAAGCTTTCTTT.

CDR3 bases: TGTGCCAGCAAGGGGGGACAGGGGAAGGGGACTGAAGCTTTCTTT. Amino acids: CASKGGQGKGTEAFF. J is TRBJ1-1 and V is TRBV6-5, with TRBD1 matching over 10 bases. V dropped 7 bases and J dropped 5; count of bases not matched to a gene: 10. This CDR3 spans 15 amino acids. Germline V gene data show CDR1 as MNHEY and CDR2 as SVGAGI.

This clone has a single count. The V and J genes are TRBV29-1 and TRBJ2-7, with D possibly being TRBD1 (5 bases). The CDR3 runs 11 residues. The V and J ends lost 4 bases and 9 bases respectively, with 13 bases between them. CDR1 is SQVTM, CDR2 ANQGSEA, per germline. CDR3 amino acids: CSVASQGGQYV. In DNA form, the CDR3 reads TGCAGCGTTGCTAGTCAGGGTGGGCAGTACGTC.

This chain's CDR3 is CASRATGVGANVLTF. The CDR3 DNA reads as TGCGCCAGCAGAGCGACAGGGGTTGGGGCCAACGTCCTGACTTTC. V is TRBV5-1 and J is TRBJ2-6; TRBD1 matches at 8 bases. CDR3 length: 15 amino acids. Looked up from germline, CDR1 is SGHRS and CDR2 is YFSETQ. J was trimmed by 3 bases and V by 5 bases; bases with no gene match: 4.

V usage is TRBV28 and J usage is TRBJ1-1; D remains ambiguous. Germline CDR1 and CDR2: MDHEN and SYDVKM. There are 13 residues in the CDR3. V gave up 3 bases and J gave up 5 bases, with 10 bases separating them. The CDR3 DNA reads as TGTGCCAGCAGTTTCAATCCCGGGACTGAAGCTTTCTTT. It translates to CASSFNPGTEAFF.

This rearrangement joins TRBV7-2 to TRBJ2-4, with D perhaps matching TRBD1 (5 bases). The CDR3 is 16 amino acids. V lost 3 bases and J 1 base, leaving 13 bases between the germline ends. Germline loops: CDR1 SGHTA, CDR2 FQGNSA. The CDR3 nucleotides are TGTGCCAGCAGCTTCGACAGACAAACCGCCAAAAACATTCAGTACTTC. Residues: CASSFDRQTAKNIQYF. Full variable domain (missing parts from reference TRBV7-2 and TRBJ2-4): GAGVSQSPSNKVTEKGKDVELRCDPISGHTALYWYRQSLGQGLEFLIYFQGNSAPDKSGLPSDRFSAERTGGSVSTLTIQRTQQEDSAVYLCASSFDRQTAKNIQYFGAGTRLSVL.

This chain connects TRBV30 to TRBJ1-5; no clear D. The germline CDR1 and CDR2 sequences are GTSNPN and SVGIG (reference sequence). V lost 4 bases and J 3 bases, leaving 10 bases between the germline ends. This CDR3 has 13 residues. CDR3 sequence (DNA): TGTGCCTGGACCCCAGGCCACAATCAGCCCCAGCATTTT. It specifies CAWTPGHNQPQHF. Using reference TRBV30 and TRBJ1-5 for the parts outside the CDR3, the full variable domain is SQTIHQWPATLVQPVGSPLSLECTVEGTSNPNLYWYRQAAGRGLQLLFYSVGIGQISSEVPQNLSASRPQDRQFILSSKKLLLSDSGFYLCAWTPGHNQPQHFGDGTRLSIL.

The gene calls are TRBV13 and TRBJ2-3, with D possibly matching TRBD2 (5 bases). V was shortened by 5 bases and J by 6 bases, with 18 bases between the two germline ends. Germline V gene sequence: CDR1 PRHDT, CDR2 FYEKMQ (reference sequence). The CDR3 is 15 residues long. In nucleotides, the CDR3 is TGTGCCAGCAGCCGAAGCGGAGCGGCTGGGGATACGCAGTATTTT. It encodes CASSRSGAAGDTQYF.

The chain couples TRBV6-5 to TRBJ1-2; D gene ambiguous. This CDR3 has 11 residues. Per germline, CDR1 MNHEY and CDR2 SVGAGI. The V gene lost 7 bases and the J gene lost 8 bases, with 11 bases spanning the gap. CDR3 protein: CASTGGTGYTF. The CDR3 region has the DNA TGTGCCAGCACCGGCGGAACCGGCTACACCTTC.

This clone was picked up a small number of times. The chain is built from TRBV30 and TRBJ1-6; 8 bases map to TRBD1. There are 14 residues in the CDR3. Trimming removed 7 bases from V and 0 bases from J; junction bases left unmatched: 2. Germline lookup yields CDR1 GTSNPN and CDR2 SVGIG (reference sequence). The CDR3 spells CASGTGSYNSPLHF. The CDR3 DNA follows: TGTGCCTCGGGGACAGGCTCCTATAATTCACCCCTCCACTTT. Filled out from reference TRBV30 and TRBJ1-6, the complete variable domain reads SQTIHQWPATLVQPVGSPLSLECTVEGTSNPNLYWYRQAAGRGLQLLFYSVGIGQISSEVPQNLSASRPQDRQFILSSKKLLLSDSGFYLCASGTGSYNSPLHFGNGTRLTVT.

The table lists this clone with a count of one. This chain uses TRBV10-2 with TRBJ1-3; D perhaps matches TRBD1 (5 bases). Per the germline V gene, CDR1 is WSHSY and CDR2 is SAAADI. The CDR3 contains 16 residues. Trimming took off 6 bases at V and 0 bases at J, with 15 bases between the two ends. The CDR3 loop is CASRQGGIHSGNTIYF. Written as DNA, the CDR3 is TGCGCCAGCAGGCAGGGAGGGATCCACTCTGGAAACACCATATATTTT.

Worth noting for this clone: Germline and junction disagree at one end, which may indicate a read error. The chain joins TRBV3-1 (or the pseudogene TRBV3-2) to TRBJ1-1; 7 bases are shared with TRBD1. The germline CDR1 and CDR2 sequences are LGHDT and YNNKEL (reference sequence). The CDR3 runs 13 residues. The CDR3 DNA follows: TGTGCCAGCAACCAACAGGGGAGGGCTCGGGCTTTCTTT. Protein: CASNQQGRARAFF.

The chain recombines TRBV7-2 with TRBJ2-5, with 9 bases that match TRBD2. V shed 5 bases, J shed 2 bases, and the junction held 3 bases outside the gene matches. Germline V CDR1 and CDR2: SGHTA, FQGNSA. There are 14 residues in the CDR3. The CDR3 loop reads CASSPSGVQETQYF. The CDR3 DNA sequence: TGTGCCAGCAGCCCTAGCGGGGTACAAGAGACCCAGTACTTC.

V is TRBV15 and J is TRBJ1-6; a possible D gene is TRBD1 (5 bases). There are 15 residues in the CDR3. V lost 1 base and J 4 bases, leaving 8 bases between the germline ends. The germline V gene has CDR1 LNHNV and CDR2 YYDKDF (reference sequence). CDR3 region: CATSRGGGYNSPLHF. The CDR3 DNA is TGTGCCACCAGCAGAGGGGGGGGGTATAATTCACCCCTCCACTTT.

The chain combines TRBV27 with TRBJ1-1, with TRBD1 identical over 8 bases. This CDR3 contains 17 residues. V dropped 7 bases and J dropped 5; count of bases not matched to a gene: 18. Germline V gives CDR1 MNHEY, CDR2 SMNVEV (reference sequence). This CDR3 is CASIRPPPQGAMTEAFF. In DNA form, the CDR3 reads TGTGCCAGCATTCGGCCTCCCCCCCAGGGGGCGATGACTGAAGCTTTCTTT.

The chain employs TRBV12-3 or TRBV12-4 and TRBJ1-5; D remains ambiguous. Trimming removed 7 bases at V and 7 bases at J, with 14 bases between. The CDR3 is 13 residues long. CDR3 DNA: TGTGCCAGCACCCCCGCGGAGGCCCAGCCCCAGCATTTT. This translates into CASTPAEAQPQHF.

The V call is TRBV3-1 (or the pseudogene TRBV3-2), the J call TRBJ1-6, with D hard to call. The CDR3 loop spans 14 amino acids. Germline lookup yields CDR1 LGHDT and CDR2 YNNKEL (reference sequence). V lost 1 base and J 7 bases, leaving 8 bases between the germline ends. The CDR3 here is CASSQAGFNSPLHF. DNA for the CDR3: TGTGCCAGCAGCCAAGCTGGCTTCAATTCACCCCTCCACTTT.

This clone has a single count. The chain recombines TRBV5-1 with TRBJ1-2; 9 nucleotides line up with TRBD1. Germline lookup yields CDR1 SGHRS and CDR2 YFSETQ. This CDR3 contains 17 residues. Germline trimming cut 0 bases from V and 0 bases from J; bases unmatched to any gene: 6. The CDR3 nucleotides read TGCGCCAGCAGCTTGGCAGGGGGACAGGGAGCTAACTATGGCTACACCTTC. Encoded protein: CASSLAGGQGANYGYTF.

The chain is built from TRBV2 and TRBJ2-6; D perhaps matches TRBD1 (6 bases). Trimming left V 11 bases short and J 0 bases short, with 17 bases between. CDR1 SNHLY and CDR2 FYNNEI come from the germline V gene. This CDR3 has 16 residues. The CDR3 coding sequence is TGTGCCCCCTCTCGGGGACATCTCTCTGGGGCCAACGTCCTGACTTTC. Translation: CAPSRGHLSGANVLTF.

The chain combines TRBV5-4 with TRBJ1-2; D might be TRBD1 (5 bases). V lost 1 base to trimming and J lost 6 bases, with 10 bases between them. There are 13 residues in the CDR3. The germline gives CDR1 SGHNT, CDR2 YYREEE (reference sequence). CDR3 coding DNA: TGTGCCAGCAGCTTGTGGGCAGGGAATGGCTACACCTTC. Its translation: CASSLWAGNGYTF.

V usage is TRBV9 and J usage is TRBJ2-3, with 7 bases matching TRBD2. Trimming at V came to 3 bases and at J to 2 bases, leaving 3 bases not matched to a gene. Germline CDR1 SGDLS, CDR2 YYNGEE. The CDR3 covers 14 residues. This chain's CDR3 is CASSGLAATDTQYF. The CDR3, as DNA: TGTGCCAGCAGCGGCCTAGCGGCCACAGATACGCAGTATTTT.

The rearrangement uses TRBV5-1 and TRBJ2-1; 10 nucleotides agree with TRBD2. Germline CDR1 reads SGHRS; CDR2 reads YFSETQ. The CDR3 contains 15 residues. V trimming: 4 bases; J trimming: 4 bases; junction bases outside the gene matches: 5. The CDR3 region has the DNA TGCGCCAGCAGCCCTGGACTAGCGGATTACAATGAGCAGTTCTTC. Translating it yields CASSPGLADYNEQFF.

The CDR3 here is CASSRNRDRLTDTQYF. CDR3 coding DNA: TGTGCCAGTAGTAGGAACCGGGACAGGCTCACAGATACGCAGTATTTT. The chain links TRBV19 to TRBJ2-3, with 8 bases aligning to TRBD1. CDR1 and CDR2 from the germline V gene are LNHDA and SQIVND (reference sequence). The CDR3 consists of 16 residues. V lost 4 bases and J lost 2; bases outside the gene matches: 8.